Listed here are 17 T cell receptor beta chains from one sample, sequenced in a study of T cell responses to AZD1222 COVID-19 vaccine. The data were produced by immunoSEQ multiplex PCR, yet TCRdb's version contains in-frame clones alone and is incomplete. The sample lists roughly 170,000 clones, around 88% occurring once. The sample was peripheral blood, taken on day 0 of AZD1222 vaccination. These receptors all come from an adult in good health.

The genes are TRBV6-2 or TRBV6-3 and TRBJ1-5; maybe TRBD1 (6 bases). The CDR3 spans 18 residues. Germline V gives CDR1 MNHEY, CDR2 SVGEGT. V lost 2 bases to trimming and J lost 0 bases, with 17 bases between them. The CDR3 region has the DNA TGTGCCAGCAGTTACCCAACTGGACAGCTTTATAGCAATCAGCCCCAGCATTTT. It encodes CASSYPTGQLYSNQPQHF.

V gene TRBV7-2 combines with J gene TRBJ2-6; D may be TRBD2 (6 bases). This CDR3 comprises 17 residues. Trimming left V 3 bases short and J 0 bases short, with 12 bases between. Per germline, CDR1 SGHTA and CDR2 FQGNSA. This CDR3 is CASSFRRGFSGANVLTF. The CDR3 nucleotides read TGTGCCAGCAGCTTCCGGCGGGGCTTCTCTGGGGCCAACGTCCTGACTTTC.

The V and J genes are TRBV7-2 and TRBJ2-7; the match to TRBD2 covers 10 bases. Unmatched junction bases numbered 11, after V lost 3 bases and J lost 0 bases. This CDR3 comprises 18 residues. CDR1 SGHTA and CDR2 FQGNSA come from the germline V gene. The CDR3 region has the DNA TGTGCCAGCAGCTTGCCGGTTAGCGGGGGGTTAAGCTCCTACGAGCAGTACTTC. Translation gives CASSLPVSGGLSSYEQYF. The complete variable domain, with remaining parts taken from reference TRBV7-2 and TRBJ2-7, reads GAGVSQSPSNKVTEKGKDVELRCDPISGHTALYWYRQSLGQGLEFLIYFQGNSAPDKSGLPSDRFSAERTGGSVSTLTIQRTQQEDSAVYLCASSLPVSGGLSSYEQYFGPGTRLTVT.

This rearrangement joins TRBV5-1 to TRBJ2-7, with no clear D. Germline CDR1 and CDR2: SGHRS and YFSETQ. The CDR3 sequence is 14 residues long. The V and J ends lost 0 bases and 2 bases respectively, with 9 bases between them. CDR3 sequence: CASSLGAGPYEQYF. The CDR3 region has the DNA TGCGCCAGCAGCTTGGGGGCCGGCCCCTACGAGCAGTACTTC.

The chain has TRBV20-1 and TRBJ1-1; D is unresolved. CDR1 and CDR2 (germline): DFQATT, SNEGSKA (reference sequence). The CDR3 sequence is 11 residues long. V was trimmed by 6 bases and J by 10 bases, leaving 15 bases between them. CDR3 DNA: TGCAGTGCCCGGCCGGGGTCGGGAGCTTTCTTT. It is translated as CSARPGSGAFF.

This clone was observed once. V is TRBV5-1 and J is TRBJ2-7; TRBD1 might be the D (6 bases). The length of the CDR3 is 14 residues. Germline lookup yields CDR1 SGHRS and CDR2 YFSETQ. The V gene lost 0 bases and the J gene lost 3 bases, with 10 bases spanning the gap. CDR3 DNA sequence: TGCGCCAGCAGCTTGGACAGGGAACTCTACGAGCAGTACTTC. This gives the protein CASSLDRELYEQYF.

V gene TRBV29-1 combines with J gene TRBJ1-1; D is ambiguous. The V gene lost 3 bases and the J gene lost 8 bases, with 13 bases spanning the gap. Germline loops: CDR1 SQVTM, CDR2 ANQGSEA. The length of the CDR3 is 12 residues. DNA of the CDR3: TGCAGCGTTGATGGGGTTGACATCGAAGCTTTCTTT. Translated, it gives CSVDGVDIEAFF. The full variable domain, its missing parts supplied by reference TRBV29-1 and TRBJ1-1, is SAVISQKPSRDICQRGTSLTIQCQVDSQVTMMFWYRQQPGQSLTLIATANQGSEATYESGFVIDKFPISRPNLTFSTLTVSNMSPEDSSIYLCSVDGVDIEAFFGQGTRLTVV.

The rearrangement joins TRBV7-3 to TRBJ2-2; no clear D gene. V gave up 5 bases and J gave up 0 bases, with 13 bases separating them. CDR3 size: 16 residues. In germline, CDR1 is SGHTA, CDR2 FQGTGA. CDR3 sequence: CASSPRPPANTGELFF. The CDR3 bases are TGTGCCAGCAGCCCTCGCCCGCCCGCGAACACCGGGGAGCTGTTTTTT.

This chain links TRBV19 with TRBJ1-3, with D possibly being TRBD1 (5 bases). Trimming took 8 bases from V and 1 from J, leaving 12 bases between them. Looked up from germline, CDR1 is LNHDA and CDR2 is SQIVND (reference sequence). The CDR3 spans 14 residues. The CDR3 here is CASRGETSGNTIYF. As DNA, the CDR3 is TGTGCCAGTCGGGGGGAGACTTCTGGAAACACCATATATTTT. Full variable domain (missing parts from reference TRBV19 and TRBJ1-3): DGGITQSPKYLFRKEGQNVTLSCEQNLNHDAMYWYRQDPGQGLRLIYYSQIVNDFQKGDIAEGYSVSREKKESFPLTVTSAQKNPTAFYLCASRGETSGNTIYFGEGSWLTVV.

This chain connects TRBV28 to TRBJ1-5; D not resolved. The CDR3 is made up of 14 amino acids. Per the germline V gene, CDR1 is MDHEN and CDR2 is SYDVKM. With 5 bases removed from V and 5 bases from J, the gap between germline ends came to 13 bases. The CDR3 loop is CASSRSLLHQPQHF. CDR3 coding DNA: TGTGCCAGCAGTCGAAGTTTATTGCATCAGCCCCAGCATTTT.

The chain is built from TRBV3-1 (or the pseudogene TRBV3-2) and TRBJ2-1; the match to TRBD2 covers 10 bases. Trimming at V came to 2 bases and at J to 8 bases, leaving 6 bases not matched to a gene. The CDR3 loop spans 15 amino acids. Germline CDR1 LGHDT, CDR2 YNNKEL (reference sequence). The CDR3 protein is CASSQQASGSDEQFF. The CDR3 DNA sequence: TGTGCCAGCAGCCAACAGGCTAGCGGGAGTGATGAGCAGTTCTTC.

V is TRBV7-2 and J is TRBJ2-1; TRBD2 aligns across 13 bases. J was trimmed by 2 bases and V by 4 bases; bases with no gene match: 5. This CDR3 region has 17 residues. Germline V gives CDR1 SGHTA, CDR2 FQGNSA. CDR3 in amino acids: CASSSGTSGITYNEQFF. The CDR3 coding sequence is TGTGCCAGCAGCTCCGGGACTAGCGGGATCACCTACAATGAGCAGTTCTTC.

Remarks on this clone: Other DNA sequences of this sample code for an identical CDR3. The chain recombines TRBV4-1 with TRBJ1-1; 9 bases are shared with TRBD1. This CDR3 is 16 amino acids long. Germline-derived CDR1 and CDR2 are MGHRA and YSYEKL. The trim removed 1 base at V and 0 bases at J, leaving 3 bases unmatched. The CDR3 DNA follows: TGCGCCAGCAGCCAAGGACAGGGGGTCATGAACACTGAAGCTTTCTTT. Protein sequence: CASSQGQGVMNTEAFF.

The rearrangement joins TRBV3-1 (or the pseudogene TRBV3-2) to TRBJ1-5, with D perhaps TRBD1 (5 bases). The germline V gene has CDR1 LGHDT and CDR2 YNNKEL (reference sequence). V lost 4 bases, J lost 4 bases, and 11 bases lay in between. The CDR3 sequence is 14 residues long. The CDR3 here is CASSPRGGNQPQHF. The CDR3 bases are TGTGCCAGCAGCCCCCGGGGGGGAAATCAGCCCCAGCATTTT.

The chain combines TRBV5-1 with TRBJ1-2, with unresolved D. Trimming took 0 bases from V and 5 from J, leaving 11 bases between them. The germline CDR1 and CDR2 sequences are SGHRS and YFSETQ. This CDR3 is built from 14 residues. The CDR3: CASSLEREGYGYTF. The CDR3 region has the DNA TGCGCCAGCAGCTTGGAAAGGGAGGGTTATGGCTACACCTTC.

The chain has TRBV21-1 and TRBJ1-5; the table's D call, TRBD1, has no DNA check behind it. TRBV21-1 is listed as a pseudogene. The CDR3 is 15 amino acids. CDR3 protein: CASRSPGQGGQPQHF. The CDR3 bases are TGTGCCAGCAGATCGCCGGGACAGGGAGGTCAGCCCCAGCATTTT.

CDR3: CASSGQGGANYGYTF. The CDR3 DNA follows: TGTGCCAGCTCGGGACAGGGAGGAGCTAACTATGGCTACACCTTC. V usage is TRBV18 and J usage is TRBJ1-2; 9 nucleotides agree with TRBD1. Trimming at V came to 6 bases and at J to 0 bases, leaving 5 bases not matched to a gene. Germline CDR1 KGHSH, CDR2 LQKENI. The CDR3 contains 15 residues.